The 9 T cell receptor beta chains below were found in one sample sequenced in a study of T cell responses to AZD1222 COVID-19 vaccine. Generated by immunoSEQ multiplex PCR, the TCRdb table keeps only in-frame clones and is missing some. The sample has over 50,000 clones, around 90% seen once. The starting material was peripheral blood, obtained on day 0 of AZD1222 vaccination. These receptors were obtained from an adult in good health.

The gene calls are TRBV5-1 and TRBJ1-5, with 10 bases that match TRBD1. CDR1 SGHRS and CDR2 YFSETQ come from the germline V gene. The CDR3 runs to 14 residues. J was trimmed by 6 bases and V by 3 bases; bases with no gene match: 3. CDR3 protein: CASSSGQGGQPQHF. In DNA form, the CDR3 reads TGCGCCAGCAGCTCTGGACAGGGGGGTCAGCCCCAGCATTTT.

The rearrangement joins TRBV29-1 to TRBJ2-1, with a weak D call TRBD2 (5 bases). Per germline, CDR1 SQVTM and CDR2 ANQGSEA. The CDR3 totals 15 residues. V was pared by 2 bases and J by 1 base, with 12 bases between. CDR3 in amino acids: CSVERLANSYNEQFF. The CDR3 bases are TGCAGCGTTGAACGCCTAGCTAATTCCTACAATGAGCAGTTCTTC.

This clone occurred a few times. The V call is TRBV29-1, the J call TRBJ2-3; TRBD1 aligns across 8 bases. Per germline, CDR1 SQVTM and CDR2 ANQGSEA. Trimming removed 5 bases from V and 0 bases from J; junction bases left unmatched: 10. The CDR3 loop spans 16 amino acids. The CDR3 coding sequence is TGCAGCGTTCAGGGGGCGCATACTACCAGCACAGATACGCAGTATTTT. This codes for CSVQGAHTTSTDTQYF.

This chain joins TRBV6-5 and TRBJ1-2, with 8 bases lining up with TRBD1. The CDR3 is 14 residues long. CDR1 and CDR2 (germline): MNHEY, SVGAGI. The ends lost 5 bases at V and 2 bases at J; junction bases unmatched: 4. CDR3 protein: CASSRTGTNYGYTF. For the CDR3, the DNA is TGTGCCAGCAGTAGGACAGGGACAAACTATGGCTACACCTTC.

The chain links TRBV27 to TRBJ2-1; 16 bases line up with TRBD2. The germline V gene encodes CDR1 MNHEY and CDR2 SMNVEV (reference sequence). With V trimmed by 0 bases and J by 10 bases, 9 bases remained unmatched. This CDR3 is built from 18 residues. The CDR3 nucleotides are TGTGCCAGCAGTTTATCGCCACCGGGACTAGCGGGAGGGCACGAGCAGTTCTTC. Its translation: CASSLSPPGLAGGHEQFF.

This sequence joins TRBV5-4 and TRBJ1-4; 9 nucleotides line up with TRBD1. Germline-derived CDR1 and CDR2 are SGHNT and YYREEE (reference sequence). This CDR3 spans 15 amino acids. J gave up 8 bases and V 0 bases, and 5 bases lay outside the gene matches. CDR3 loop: CASSLAGTGNEKLFF. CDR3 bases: TGTGCCAGCAGCTTGGCCGGGACAGGGAACGAAAAACTGTTTTTT.

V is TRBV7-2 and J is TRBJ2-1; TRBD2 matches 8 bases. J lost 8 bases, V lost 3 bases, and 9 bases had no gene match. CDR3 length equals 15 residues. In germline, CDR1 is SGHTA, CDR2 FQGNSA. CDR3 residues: CASSFEQREFDEQFF. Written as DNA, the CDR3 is TGTGCCAGCAGCTTCGAGCAGCGGGAGTTTGATGAGCAGTTCTTC.

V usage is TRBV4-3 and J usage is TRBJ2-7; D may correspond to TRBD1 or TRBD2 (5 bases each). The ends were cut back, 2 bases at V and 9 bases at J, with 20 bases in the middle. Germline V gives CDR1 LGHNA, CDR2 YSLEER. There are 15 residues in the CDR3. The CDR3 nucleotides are TGCGCCAGCAGCCAACAAACCCGGGGCTCTGGAAGGCAGTACTTC. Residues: CASSQQTRGSGRQYF.

This CDR3 reads CAWSERGSGNTIYF. As DNA, the CDR3 is TGTGCCTGGAGTGAGAGGGGCTCGGGAAACACCATATATTTT. V is TRBV30 and J is TRBJ1-3, with D tentatively TRBD1 (5 bases). With 1 base removed from V and 4 bases from J, the gap between germline ends came to 11 bases. Germline V CDR1 and CDR2: GTSNPN, SVGIG (reference sequence). The CDR3 totals 14 residues.